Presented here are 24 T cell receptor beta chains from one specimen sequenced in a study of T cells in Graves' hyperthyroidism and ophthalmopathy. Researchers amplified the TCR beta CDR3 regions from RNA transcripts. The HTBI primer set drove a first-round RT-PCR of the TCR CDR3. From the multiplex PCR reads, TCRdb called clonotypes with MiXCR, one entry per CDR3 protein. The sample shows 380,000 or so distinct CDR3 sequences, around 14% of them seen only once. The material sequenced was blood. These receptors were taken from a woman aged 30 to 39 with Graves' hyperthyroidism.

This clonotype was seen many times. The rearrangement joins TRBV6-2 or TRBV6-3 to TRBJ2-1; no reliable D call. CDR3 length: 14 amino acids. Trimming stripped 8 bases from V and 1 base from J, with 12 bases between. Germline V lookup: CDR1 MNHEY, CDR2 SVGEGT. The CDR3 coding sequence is TGTGCCAGCGCTCCGTATGGGTCCTACAATGAGCAGTTCTTC. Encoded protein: CASAPYGSYNEQFF.

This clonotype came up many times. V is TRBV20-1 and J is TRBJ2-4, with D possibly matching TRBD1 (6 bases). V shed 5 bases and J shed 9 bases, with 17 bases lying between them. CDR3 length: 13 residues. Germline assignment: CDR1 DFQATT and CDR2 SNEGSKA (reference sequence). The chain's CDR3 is CSAPPGQGIIQYF. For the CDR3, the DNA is TGCAGTGCTCCTCCGGGGCAGGGGATCATTCAGTACTTC.

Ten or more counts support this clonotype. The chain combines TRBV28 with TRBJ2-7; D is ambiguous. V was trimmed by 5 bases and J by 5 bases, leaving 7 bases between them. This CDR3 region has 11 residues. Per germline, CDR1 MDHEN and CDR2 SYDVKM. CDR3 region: CASSRTDEQYF. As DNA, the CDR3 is TGTGCCAGCAGTAGGACGGACGAGCAGTACTTC.

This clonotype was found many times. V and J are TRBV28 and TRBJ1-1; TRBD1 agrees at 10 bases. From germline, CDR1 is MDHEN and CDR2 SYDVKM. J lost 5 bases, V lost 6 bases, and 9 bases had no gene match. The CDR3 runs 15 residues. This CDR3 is CASRGDRGHGTEAFF. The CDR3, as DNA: TGTGCCAGCAGGGGCGACAGGGGGCACGGGACTGAAGCTTTCTTT.

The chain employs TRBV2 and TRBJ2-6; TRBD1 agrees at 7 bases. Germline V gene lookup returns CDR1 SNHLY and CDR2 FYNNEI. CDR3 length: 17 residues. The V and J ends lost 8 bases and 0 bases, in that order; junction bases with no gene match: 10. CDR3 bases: TGTGCCAGCCTCCTGGGACAGCCCCTCTCTGGGGCCAACGTCCTGACTTTC. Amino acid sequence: CASLLGQPLSGANVLTF.

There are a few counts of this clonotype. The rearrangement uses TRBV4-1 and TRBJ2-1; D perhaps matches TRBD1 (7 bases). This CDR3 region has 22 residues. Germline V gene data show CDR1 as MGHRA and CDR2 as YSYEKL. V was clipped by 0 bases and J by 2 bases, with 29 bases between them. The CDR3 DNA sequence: TGCGCCAGCAGCCAAGATTGGAGGGGGCGTCTAGGTGGGGACCTAACCTACAATGAGCAGTTCTTC. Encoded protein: CASSQDWRGRLGGDLTYNEQFF.

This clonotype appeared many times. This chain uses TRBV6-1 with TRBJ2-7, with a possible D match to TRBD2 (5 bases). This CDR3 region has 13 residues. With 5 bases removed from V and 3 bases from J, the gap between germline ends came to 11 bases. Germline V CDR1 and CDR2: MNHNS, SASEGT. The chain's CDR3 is CASSFLANYEQYF. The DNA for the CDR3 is TGTGCCAGCAGTTTCCTAGCTAACTACGAGCAGTACTTC.

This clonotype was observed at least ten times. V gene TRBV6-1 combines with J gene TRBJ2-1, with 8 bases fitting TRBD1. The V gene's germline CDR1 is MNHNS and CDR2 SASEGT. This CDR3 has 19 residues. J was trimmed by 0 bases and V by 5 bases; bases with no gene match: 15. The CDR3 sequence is CASSQSPGTGGHSYNEQFF. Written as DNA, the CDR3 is TGTGCCAGCAGTCAAAGTCCCGGGACAGGTGGGCACTCCTACAATGAGCAGTTCTTC.

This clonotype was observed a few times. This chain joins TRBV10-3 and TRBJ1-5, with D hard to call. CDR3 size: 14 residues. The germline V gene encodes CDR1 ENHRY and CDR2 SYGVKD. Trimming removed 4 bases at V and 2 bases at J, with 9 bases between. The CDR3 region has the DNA TGTGCCATCAGTGCAAGGGAAGGCAATCAGCCCCAGCATTTT. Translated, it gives CAISAREGNQPQHF.

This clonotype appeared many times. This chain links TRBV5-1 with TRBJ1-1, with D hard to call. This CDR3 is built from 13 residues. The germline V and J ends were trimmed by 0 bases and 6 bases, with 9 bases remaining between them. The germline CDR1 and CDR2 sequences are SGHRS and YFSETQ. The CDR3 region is CASSLDPRAEAFF. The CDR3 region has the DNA TGCGCCAGCAGCTTGGACCCGAGGGCTGAAGCTTTCTTT.

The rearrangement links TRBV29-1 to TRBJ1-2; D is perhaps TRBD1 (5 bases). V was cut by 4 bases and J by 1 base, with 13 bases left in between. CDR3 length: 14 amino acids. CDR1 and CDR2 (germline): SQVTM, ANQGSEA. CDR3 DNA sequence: TGCAGCGTTGCCCGGGACGGAAATAACTATGGCTACACCTTC. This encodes CSVARDGNNYGYTF.

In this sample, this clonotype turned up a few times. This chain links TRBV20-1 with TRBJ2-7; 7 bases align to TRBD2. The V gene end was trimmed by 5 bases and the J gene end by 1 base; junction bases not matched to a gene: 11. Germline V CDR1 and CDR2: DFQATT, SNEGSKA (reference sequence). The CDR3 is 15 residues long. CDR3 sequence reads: CSAGGGVGGSYEQYF. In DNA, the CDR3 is TGCAGTGCTGGGGGGGGGGTGGGCGGTTCCTACGAGCAGTACTTC.

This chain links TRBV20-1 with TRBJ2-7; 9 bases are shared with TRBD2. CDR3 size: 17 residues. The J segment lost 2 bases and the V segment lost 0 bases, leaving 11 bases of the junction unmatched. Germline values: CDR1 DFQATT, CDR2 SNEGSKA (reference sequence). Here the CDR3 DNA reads TGCAGTGCTAGAGACCCCTGGGGAGCGGGAGGTACCTACGAGCAGTACTTC. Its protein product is CSARDPWGAGGTYEQYF.

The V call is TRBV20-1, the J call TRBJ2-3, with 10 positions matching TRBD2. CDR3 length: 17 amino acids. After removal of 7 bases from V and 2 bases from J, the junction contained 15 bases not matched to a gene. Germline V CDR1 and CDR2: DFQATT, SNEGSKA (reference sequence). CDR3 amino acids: CSGGPYWTSGNTDTQYF. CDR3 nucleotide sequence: TGCAGTGGAGGCCCTTACTGGACTAGCGGAAACACAGATACGCAGTATTTT.

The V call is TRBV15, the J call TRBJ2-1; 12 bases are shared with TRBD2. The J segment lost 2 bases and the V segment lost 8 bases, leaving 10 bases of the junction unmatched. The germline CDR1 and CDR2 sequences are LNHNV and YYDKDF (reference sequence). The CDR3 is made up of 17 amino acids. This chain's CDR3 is CATLGLAGGGTYNEQFF. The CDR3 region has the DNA TGTGCCACCCTGGGACTAGCGGGCGGGGGAACCTACAATGAGCAGTTCTTC.

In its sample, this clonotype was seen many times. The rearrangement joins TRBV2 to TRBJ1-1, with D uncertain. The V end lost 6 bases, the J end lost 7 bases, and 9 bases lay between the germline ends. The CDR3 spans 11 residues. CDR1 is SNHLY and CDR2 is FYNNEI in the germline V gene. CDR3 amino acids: CASRLEVEAFF. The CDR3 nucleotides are TGTGCCAGCAGGTTGGAGGTTGAAGCTTTCTTT.

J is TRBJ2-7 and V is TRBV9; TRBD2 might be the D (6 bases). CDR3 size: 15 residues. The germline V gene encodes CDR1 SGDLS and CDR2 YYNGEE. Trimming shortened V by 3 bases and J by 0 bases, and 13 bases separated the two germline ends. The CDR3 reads CASSAGGSSSYEQYF. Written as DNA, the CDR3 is TGTGCCAGCAGCGCCGGGGGAAGTAGCTCCTACGAGCAGTACTTC.

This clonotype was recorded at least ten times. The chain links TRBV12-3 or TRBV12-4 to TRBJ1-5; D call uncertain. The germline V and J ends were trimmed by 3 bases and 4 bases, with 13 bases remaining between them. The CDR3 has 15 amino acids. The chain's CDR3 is CASSLSGSRNQPQHF. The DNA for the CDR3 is TGTGCCAGCAGTTTGAGCGGGAGCCGAAATCAGCCCCAGCATTTT.

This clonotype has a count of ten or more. As DNA, the CDR3 is TGTGCCAGCAGCTTCCAGGGCTCCTCAGATACGCAGTATTTT. Translation: CASSFQGSSDTQYF. This chain links TRBV12-3 or TRBV12-4 with TRBJ2-3, with D possibly being TRBD1 (5 bases). The CDR3 is 14 residues long. The V end lost 6 bases, the J end lost 4 bases, and 14 bases lay between the germline ends.

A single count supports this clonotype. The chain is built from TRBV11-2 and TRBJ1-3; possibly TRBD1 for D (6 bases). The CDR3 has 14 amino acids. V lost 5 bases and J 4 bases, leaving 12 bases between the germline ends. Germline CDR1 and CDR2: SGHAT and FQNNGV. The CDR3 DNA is TGTGCCAGCAGCCACAGGGTACGGGGAAACACCATATATTTT. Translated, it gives CASSHRVRGNTIYF.

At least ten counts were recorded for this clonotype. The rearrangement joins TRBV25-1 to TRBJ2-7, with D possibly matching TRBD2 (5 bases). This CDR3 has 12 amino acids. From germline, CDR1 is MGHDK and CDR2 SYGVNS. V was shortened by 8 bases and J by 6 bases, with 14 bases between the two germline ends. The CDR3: CASWTPPGEQYF. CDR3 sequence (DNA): TGTGCCAGCTGGACTCCTCCCGGCGAGCAGTACTTC.

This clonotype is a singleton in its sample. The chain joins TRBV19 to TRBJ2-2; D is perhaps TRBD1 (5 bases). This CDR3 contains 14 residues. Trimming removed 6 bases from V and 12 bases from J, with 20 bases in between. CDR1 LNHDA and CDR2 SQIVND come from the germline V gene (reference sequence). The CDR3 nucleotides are TGTGCCAGTAGCCCCCAGGGCAGCACCAAGAAGCTGTTTTTT. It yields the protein CASSPQGSTKKLFF.

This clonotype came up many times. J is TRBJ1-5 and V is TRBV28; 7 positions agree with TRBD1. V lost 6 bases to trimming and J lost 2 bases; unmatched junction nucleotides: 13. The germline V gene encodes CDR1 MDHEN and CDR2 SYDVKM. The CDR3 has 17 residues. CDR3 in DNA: TGTGCCAGCAGCCTCCCCCTCTTTACAGGGGGCAATCAGCCCCAGCATTTT. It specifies CASSLPLFTGGNQPQHF.

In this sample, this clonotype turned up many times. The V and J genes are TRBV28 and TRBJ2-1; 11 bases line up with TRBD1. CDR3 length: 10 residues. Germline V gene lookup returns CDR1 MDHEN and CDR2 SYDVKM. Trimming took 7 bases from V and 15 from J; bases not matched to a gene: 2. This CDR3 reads CASIGQGAFF. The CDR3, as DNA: TGTGCCAGCATCGGACAGGGGGCGTTCTTC.